The sequence of this TCR beta chain was determined in a study of cytomegalovirus exposure and HLA in healthy donors. Overall study findings and caveats: It was shown in a later analysis that HLA-associated TCR beta chains were more clonally expanded than other, equally common chains. A later analysis reportedly found fewer N-insertions in an Asian-associated ancestry cluster than the roughly 730-donor mean.

The CDR3 is made up of 14 amino acids. Germline V gives CDR1 MNHNS, CDR2 SASEGT. Trimming took off 6 bases at V and 2 bases at J, with 13 bases between the two ends. The PCR contained 60 Vbeta and 13 Jbeta primers. The data were produced by immunoSEQ multiplex PCR, yet TCRdb's version contains in-frame clones alone and is incomplete. The sample gives 200,000 to 250,000 clones, roughly 83% of which show up once; 0.71% is in the top ten. Healthy bone marrow donors made up the donor group. Worth noting for this clone: The antigen is unknown.

The chain recombines TRBV6-1 with TRBJ1-1, with unresolved D. This receptor was identified in a boy aged 2-15 years in good health and CMV-seronegative. Sequenced sample: PBMCs. The CDR3 reads CASSPTEINTEAFF. In DNA, the CDR3 is TGTGCCAGCAGCCCCACAGAGATCAACACTGAAGCTTTCTTT.